The entry below gives a single T cell receptor (beta chain) sequence along with its context. Its cognate antigen is unknown. This sample was included in a study of shared clonotypes between healthy human individuals. Study context: The study enrolled two women and a few men aged 18 to 49. Regarding the study as a whole: Rarefaction showed sorted-subset sequencing was incomplete despite large depth.

Using approximately 200 ng DNA, approximately 27,000 T cell genomes, the sorted-subset replicate PCRs were run. The assay was immunoSEQ multiplex PCR, and TCRdb's table has in-frame clones only and misses some. The data show about 1,800,000 clones, about 95% seen once. Naive CD8 isolation took CD45RO-negative cells positively selected for CCR7 and excluded terminally differentiated effector memory CD45RA+ cells. The sequence was obtained from a man aged 18 to 30 in good health. Sequencing input: naive CD8+ T cells sorted from blood.

For the CDR3, the DNA is TGTGCCAGCAGTTTACTGGGCTGGGCCGAGACCCAGTACTTC. Protein product: CASSLLGWAETQYF. This chain connects TRBV27 to TRBJ2-5; the D is unclear. V lost 2 bases, J lost 5 bases, and 12 bases lay in between. CDR3 size: 14 residues. Germline assignment: CDR1 MNHEY and CDR2 SMNVEV (reference sequence).